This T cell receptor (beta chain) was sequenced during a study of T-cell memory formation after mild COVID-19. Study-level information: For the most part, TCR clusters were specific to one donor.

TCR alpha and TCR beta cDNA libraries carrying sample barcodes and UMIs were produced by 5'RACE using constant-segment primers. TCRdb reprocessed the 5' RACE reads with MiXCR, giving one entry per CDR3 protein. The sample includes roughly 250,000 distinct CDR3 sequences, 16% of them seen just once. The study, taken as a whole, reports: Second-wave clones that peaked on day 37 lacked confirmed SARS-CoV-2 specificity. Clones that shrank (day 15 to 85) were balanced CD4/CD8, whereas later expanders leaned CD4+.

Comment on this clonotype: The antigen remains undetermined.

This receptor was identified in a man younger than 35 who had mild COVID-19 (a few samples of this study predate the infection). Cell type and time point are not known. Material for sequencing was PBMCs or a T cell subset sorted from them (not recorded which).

CDR3 in amino acids: CASSPQGGQYNEQFF. The CDR3 nucleotides are TGCGCCAGCAGCCCCCAGGGGGGTCAGTACAATGAGCAGTTCTTC. This sequence joins TRBV5-1 and TRBJ2-1, with D possibly TRBD1 on 7 matching bases. This CDR3 is built from 15 residues. V was trimmed by 4 bases and J by 4 bases, leaving 15 bases between them. CDR1 is SGHRS, CDR2 YFSETQ, per germline.